Below, 17 T cell receptor beta chains from the same sample are listed, as sequenced in a study of T cell repertoires in cytomegalovirus infection. TCRdb redid the calling of the reads with MiXCR, one entry per CDR3 protein. The sample records about 160,000 distinct CDR3 sequences, about a fifth being singletons. The antigens for these receptors are not known. The input for sequencing was CD8+ T cells from cultured PBMCs, taken from culture after CMV antigen stimulation. Receptor source: a human donor in good health (CMV status not recorded). Some clones in this sample may be carry-over from other donors' samples.

The chain couples TRBV12-3 or TRBV12-4 to TRBJ2-7; no reliable D call. Trimming took off 3 bases at V and 3 bases at J, with 6 bases between the two ends. The CDR3 spans 12 residues. CDR3 loop: CASSFQNYEQYF. CDR3 bases: TGTGCCAGCAGTTTCCAGAACTACGAGCAGTACTTC.

This clonotype was recorded many times. This chain uses TRBV7-9 with TRBJ2-1; D is possibly TRBD1 or TRBD2 (6 bases each). There are 13 residues in the CDR3. The germline CDR1 and CDR2 sequences are SEHNR and FQNEAQ (reference sequence). The V and J ends lost 7 bases and 7 bases respectively, with 14 bases between them. The CDR3 sequence is CASTLGGSNEQFF. CDR3 DNA sequence: TGTGCCAGCACCCTGGGGGGCTCGAATGAGCAGTTCTTC.

This clonotype is deemed medium-sized. The gene calls are TRBV28 and TRBJ2-1; 7 bases fit TRBD1. This CDR3 is built from 13 residues. The germline V gene encodes CDR1 MDHEN and CDR2 SYDVKM. The V segment lost 10 bases and the J segment 3 bases; nucleotides outside the gene matches: 6. The DNA for the CDR3 is TGTGCCAACGGACAGGCTGGCTACAATGAGCAGTTCTTC. It translates to CANGQAGYNEQFF.

This sequence joins TRBV7-9 and TRBJ2-4; D remains ambiguous. Deletions cut 0 bases from V and 2 bases from J, with 8 bases between. The CDR3 sequence is 15 residues long. The germline CDR1 and CDR2 sequences are SEHNR and FQNEAQ (reference sequence). The CDR3: CASSLAIGTKNIQYF. The CDR3 bases are TGTGCCAGCAGCTTAGCCATCGGAACCAAAAACATTCAGTACTTC.

The chain joins TRBV7-9 to TRBJ2-7; 8 nucleotides align to TRBD1. The ends lost 5 bases at V and 1 base at J; junction bases unmatched: 7. Per germline, CDR1 SEHNR and CDR2 FQNEAQ (reference sequence). The CDR3 extends over 15 amino acids. In DNA, the CDR3 is TGTGCCAGCAGCCCCGCACAGGGGGATTCCTACGAGCAGTACGTC. The encoded protein is CASSPAQGDSYEQYV.

The V gene is TRBV25-1, the J gene TRBJ2-2; 8 bases fit TRBD2. Unmatched junction bases numbered 4, after V lost 1 base and J lost 3 bases. CDR1 and CDR2 from the germline V gene are MGHDK and SYGVNS. The CDR3 has 16 amino acids. The CDR3, as DNA: TGTGCCAGCAGTGAATTGGGACTAGGAGACACCGGGGAGCTGTTTTTT. This gives the protein CASSELGLGDTGELFF.

Points on this clonotype: One junction end does not reproduce the germline sequence, and a read error may be involved. The chain uses TRBV6-1 and TRBJ1-1; no definite D call. CDR3 size: 13 residues. Germline V gene sequence: CDR1 MNHNS, CDR2 SASEGT. The CDR3 coding sequence is TGTGCCGGCAGGCCTTTATTGAACACTGAAGCTTTCTTT. It codes for CAGRPLLNTEAFF.

The chain recombines TRBV7-9 with TRBJ1-1; 9 nucleotides align to TRBD1. Per germline, CDR1 SEHNR and CDR2 FQNEAQ (reference sequence). Trimming at V came to 4 bases and at J to 12 bases, leaving 6 bases not matched to a gene. The CDR3 runs 12 residues. This CDR3 is CASSSPGQGSFF. The CDR3 DNA follows: TGTGCCAGCAGCTCTCCGGGACAGGGATCTTTCTTT.

This clonotype was detected a few times. The chain is built from TRBV7-2 and TRBJ1-2; a weak D match, TRBD1 (5 bases). Trimming took off 5 bases at V and 1 base at J, with 14 bases between the two ends. This CDR3 contains 15 residues. Germline V gene lookup returns CDR1 SGHTA and CDR2 FQGNSA. As DNA, the CDR3 is TGTGCCAGCAGCCCCGAACCGGGGGGTAACTATGGCTACACCTTC. It translates to CASSPEPGGNYGYTF. Based on the CDR3 plus reference TRBV7-2 and TRBJ1-2, the full variable domain is GAGVSQSPSNKVTEKGKDVELRCDPISGHTALYWYRQSLGQGLEFLIYFQGNSAPDKSGLPSDRFSAERTGGSVSTLTIQRTQQEDSAVYLCASSPEPGGNYGYTFGSGTRLTVV.

This clonotype was counted at least ten times. J is TRBJ2-1 and V is TRBV7-8; D not certain. This CDR3 is 14 amino acids long. Trimming left V 1 base short and J 9 bases short, with 13 bases between. Germline values: CDR1 SGHVS, CDR2 FQNEAQ. The CDR3: CASSLEASMGEQFF. The CDR3, as DNA: TGTGCCAGCAGCTTAGAAGCGTCCATGGGTGAGCAGTTCTTC. Full variable domain (remainder filled in from reference TRBV7-8 and TRBJ2-1): GAGVSQSPRYKVAKRGQDVALRCDPISGHVSLFWYQQALGQGPEFLTYFQNEAQLDKSGLPSDRFFAERPEGSVSTLKIQRTQQEDSAVYLCASSLEASMGEQFFGPGTRLTVL.

The rearrangement joins TRBV7-2 to TRBJ2-2; no clear D gene. The CDR3 length is 14 residues. With 4 bases removed from V and 4 bases from J, the gap between germline ends came to 10 bases. The germline V gene encodes CDR1 SGHTA and CDR2 FQGNSA. CDR3 in amino acids: CASSWVLFTGELFF. The CDR3 DNA is TGTGCCAGCAGCTGGGTGTTGTTCACCGGGGAGCTGTTTTTT.

This clonotype was seen once. The rearrangement links TRBV15 to TRBJ2-7; D is ambiguous. The germline V gene has CDR1 LNHNV and CDR2 YYDKDF (reference sequence). The CDR3 loop spans 15 amino acids. Trimming cost V 1 base and J 0 bases, with 10 bases left between them. The CDR3 sequence is CATSRGLSSSYEQYF. The CDR3 DNA reads as TGTGCCACCAGCAGAGGCCTTTCGAGCTCCTACGAGCAGTACTTC.

The genes are TRBV7-2 and TRBJ1-3, with D possibly matching TRBD1 (5 bases). Looked up from germline, CDR1 is SGHTA and CDR2 is FQGNSA. The CDR3 is made up of 17 amino acids. V was shortened by 1 base and J by 0 bases, with 13 bases between the two germline ends. The CDR3 here is CASSLVWGGGSGNTIYF. The DNA of the CDR3 is TGTGCCAGCAGCTTAGTGTGGGGGGGGGGCTCTGGAAACACCATATATTTT. Supplemented by reference TRBV7-2 and TRBJ1-3, the full variable domain reads GAGVSQSPSNKVTEKGKDVELRCDPISGHTALYWYRQSLGQGLEFLIYFQGNSAPDKSGLPSDRFSAERTGGSVSTLTIQRTQQEDSAVYLCASSLVWGGGSGNTIYFGEGSWLTVV.

In this sample, this clonotype turned up a few times. The rearrangement uses TRBV12-3 or TRBV12-4 and TRBJ1-1; tentatively, D is TRBD1 (5 bases). V dropped 3 bases and J dropped 7 bases, with 6 bases sitting between them. The CDR3 is 11 amino acids. CDR3 in amino acids: CASSLGVEAFF. The CDR3 DNA follows: TGTGCCAGCAGTTTGGGGGTTGAAGCTTTCTTT.

For the CDR3, the DNA is TGTGCCAGCAGCCTAAGGAAGAACACTGAAGCTTTCTTT. Translation gives CASSLRKNTEAFF. The chain has TRBV7-2 and TRBJ1-1; no reliable D call. In germline, CDR1 is SGHTA, CDR2 FQGNSA. Trimming removed 5 bases from V and 1 base from J, with 8 bases in between. The CDR3 loop spans 13 amino acids.

This rearrangement joins TRBV27 to TRBJ2-3, with 7 bases identical to TRBD1. Germline loops: CDR1 MNHEY, CDR2 SMNVEV (reference sequence). V lost 4 bases to trimming and J lost 2 bases; unmatched junction nucleotides: 12. The CDR3 runs to 17 residues. The CDR3 nucleotides are TGTGCCAGCAGTTCCCCGCCCCGACAGGGCCACACAGATACGCAGTATTTT. It codes for CASSSPPRQGHTDTQYF.

In this sample, this clonotype turned up a few times. V is TRBV7-2 and J is TRBJ1-1; D is undetermined. CDR3 size: 14 residues. The germline V gene encodes CDR1 SGHTA and CDR2 FQGNSA. V was pared by 0 bases and J by 2 bases, with 7 bases between. CDR3 coding DNA: TGTGCCAGCAGCTTAGCCGGTTATAACACTGAAGCTTTCTTT. Translation: CASSLAGYNTEAFF.